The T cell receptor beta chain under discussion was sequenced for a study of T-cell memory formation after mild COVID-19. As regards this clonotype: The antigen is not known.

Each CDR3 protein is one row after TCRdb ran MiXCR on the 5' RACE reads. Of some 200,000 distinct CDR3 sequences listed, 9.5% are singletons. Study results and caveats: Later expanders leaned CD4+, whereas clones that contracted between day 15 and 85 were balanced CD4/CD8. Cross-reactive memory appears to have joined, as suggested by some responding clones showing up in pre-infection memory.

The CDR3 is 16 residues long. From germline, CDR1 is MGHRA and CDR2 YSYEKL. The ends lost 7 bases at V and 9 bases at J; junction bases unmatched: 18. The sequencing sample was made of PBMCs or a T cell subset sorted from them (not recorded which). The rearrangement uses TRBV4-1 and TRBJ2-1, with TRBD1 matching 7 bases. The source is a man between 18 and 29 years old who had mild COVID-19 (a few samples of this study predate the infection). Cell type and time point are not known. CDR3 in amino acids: CASTAPGQRIGPEQFF. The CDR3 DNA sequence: TGCGCCAGCACCGCCCCGGGACAGAGGATCGGTCCTGAGCAGTTCTTC.